Reported below is one T cell receptor beta chain. Antigen specificity is unknown. The data originate from a study of CD8 T cells in ankylosing spondylitis. Study conclusions and caveats: In ankylosing spondylitis blood, a motif of eight highly homologous TCR beta variants appeared characteristic. Some motif variants had been reported before (in reactive arthritis synovial fluid and blood). Relatively rare in peripheral blood, disease-linked clones were also CD8+. Reportedly, disease-linked clones are significantly enriched in ankylosing spondylitis patients' matched synovial fluid.

Germline CDR1 reads ENHRY; CDR2 reads SYGVKD. The CDR3 has 13 amino acids. Between the trimmed V and J ends, which lost 10 bases and 2 bases, there was a span of 14 bases. Quantitative 5'-RACE with molecular barcodes produced the TCR beta libraries. TCRdb fed the 5' RACE reads into MiXCR, producing one record per CDR3 protein. The top ten clones hold 3% to 4.5% of a sample with 450,000 to 550,000 distinct CDR3 sequences, about 5.7% of them seen once. The receptor comes from a male donor with ankylosing spondylitis. This chain uses TRBV10-3 with TRBJ1-2; D is unresolved. Material for sequencing was blood, either unsorted or a sorted T cell fraction (not recorded which). This chain's CDR3 is CATDYGENYGYTF. DNA for the CDR3: TGTGCCACAGATTATGGCGAAAACTATGGCTACACCTTC.